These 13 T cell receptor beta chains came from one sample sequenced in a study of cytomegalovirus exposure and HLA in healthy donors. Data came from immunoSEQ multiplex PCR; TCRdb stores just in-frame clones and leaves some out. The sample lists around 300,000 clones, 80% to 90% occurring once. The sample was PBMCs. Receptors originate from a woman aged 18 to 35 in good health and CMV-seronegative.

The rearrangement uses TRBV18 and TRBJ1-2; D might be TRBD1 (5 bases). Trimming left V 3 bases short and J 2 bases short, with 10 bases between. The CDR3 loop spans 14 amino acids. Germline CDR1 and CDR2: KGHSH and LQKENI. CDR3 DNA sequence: TGTGCCAGCTCACCGGAGTACAGGAACTATGGCTACACCTTC. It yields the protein CASSPEYRNYGYTF.

The DNA for the CDR3 is TGTGCCAGCAGAGCCGTTTTTTCGGAGCAGTACTTC. Its translation is CASRAVFSEQYF. The gene calls are TRBV2 and TRBJ2-7; D remains ambiguous. The CDR3 covers 12 residues. Trimming cost V 6 bases and J 7 bases, with 13 bases left between them. Germline lookup yields CDR1 SNHLY and CDR2 FYNNEI.

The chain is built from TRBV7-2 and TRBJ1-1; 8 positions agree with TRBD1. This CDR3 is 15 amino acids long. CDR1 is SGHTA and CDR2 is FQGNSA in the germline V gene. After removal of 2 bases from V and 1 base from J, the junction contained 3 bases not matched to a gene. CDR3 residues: CASSLSGTGNTEAFF. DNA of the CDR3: TGTGCCAGCAGCTTATCCGGGACAGGGAACACTGAAGCTTTCTTT. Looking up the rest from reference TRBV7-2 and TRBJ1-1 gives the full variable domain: GAGVSQSPSNKVTEKGKDVELRCDPISGHTALYWYRQSLGQGLEFLIYFQGNSAPDKSGLPSDRFSAERTGGSVSTLTIQRTQQEDSAVYLCASSLSGTGNTEAFFGQGTRLTVV.

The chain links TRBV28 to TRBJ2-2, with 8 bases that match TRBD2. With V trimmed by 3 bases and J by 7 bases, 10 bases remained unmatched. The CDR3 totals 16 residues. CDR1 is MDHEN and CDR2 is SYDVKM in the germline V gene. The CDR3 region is CASSFRGLASRGELFF. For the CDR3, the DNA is TGTGCCAGCAGTTTTAGAGGACTAGCTTCCCGCGGGGAGCTGTTTTTT.

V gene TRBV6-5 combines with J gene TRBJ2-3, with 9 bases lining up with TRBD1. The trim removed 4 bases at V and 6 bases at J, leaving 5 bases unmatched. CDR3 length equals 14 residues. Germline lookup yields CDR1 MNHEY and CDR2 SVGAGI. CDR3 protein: CASSLGQGRDTQYF. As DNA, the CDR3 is TGTGCCAGCAGTTTGGGACAGGGTCGCGATACGCAGTATTTT.

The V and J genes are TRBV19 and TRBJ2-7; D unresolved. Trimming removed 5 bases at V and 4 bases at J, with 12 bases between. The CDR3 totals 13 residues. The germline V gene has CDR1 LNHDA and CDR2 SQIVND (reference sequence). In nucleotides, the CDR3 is TGTGCCAGTAGTCCCGCCGTAACTTACGAGCAGTACTTC. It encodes CASSPAVTYEQYF.

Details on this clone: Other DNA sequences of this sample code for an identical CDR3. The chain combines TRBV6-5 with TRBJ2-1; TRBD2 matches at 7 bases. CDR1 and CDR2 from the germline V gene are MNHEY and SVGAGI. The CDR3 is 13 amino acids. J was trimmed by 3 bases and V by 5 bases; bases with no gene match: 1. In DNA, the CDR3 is TGTGCCAGCAGTCTAGCGGACTACAATGAGCAGTTCTTC. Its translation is CASSLADYNEQFF.

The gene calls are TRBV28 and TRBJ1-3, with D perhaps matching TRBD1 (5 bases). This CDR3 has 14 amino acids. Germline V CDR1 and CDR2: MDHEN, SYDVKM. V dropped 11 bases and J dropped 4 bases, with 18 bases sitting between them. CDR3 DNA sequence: TGTGCCGGAAAAAAGGGGACTTACGGAAACACCATATATTTT. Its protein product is CAGKKGTYGNTIYF. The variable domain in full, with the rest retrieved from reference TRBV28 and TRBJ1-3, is DVKVTQSSRYLVKRTGEKVFLECVQDMDHENMFWYRQDPGLGLRLIYFSYDVKMKEKGDIPEGYSVSREKKERFSLILESASTNQTSMYLCAGKKGTYGNTIYFGEGSWLTVV.

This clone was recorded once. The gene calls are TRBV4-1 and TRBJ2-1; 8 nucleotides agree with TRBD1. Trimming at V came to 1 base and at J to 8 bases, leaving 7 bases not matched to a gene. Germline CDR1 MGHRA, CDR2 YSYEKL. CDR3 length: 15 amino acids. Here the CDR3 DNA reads TGCGCCAGCAGCCAAGGGGGGCGGGGACAGGATGAGCAGTTCTTC. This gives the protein CASSQGGRGQDEQFF.

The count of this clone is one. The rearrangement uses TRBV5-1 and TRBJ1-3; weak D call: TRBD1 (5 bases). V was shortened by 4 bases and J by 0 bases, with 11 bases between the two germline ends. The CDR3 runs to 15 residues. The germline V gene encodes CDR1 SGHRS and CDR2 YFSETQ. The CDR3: CASSLAGDSGNTIYF. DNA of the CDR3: TGCGCCAGCAGCCTGGCGGGGGACTCTGGAAACACCATATATTTT.

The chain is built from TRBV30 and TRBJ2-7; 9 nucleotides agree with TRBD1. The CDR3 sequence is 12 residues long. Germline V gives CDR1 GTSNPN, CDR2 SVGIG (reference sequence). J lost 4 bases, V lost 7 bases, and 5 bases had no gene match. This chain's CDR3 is CASTTGGYEQYF. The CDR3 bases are TGTGCCTCTACGACAGGGGGATACGAGCAGTACTTC.

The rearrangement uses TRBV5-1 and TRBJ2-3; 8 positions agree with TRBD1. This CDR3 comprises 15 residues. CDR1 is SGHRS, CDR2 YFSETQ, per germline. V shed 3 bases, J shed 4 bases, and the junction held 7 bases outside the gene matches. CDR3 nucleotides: TGCGCCAGCAGCTATCAGGACAGGGTTTCAGATACGCAGTATTTT. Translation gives CASSYQDRVSDTQYF.

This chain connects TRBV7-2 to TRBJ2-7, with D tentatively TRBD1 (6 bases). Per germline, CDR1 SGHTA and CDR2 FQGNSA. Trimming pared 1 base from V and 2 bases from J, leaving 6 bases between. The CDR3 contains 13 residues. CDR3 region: CASSLDRAYEQYF. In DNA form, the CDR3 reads TGTGCCAGCAGCTTAGACAGGGCCTACGAGCAGTACTTC.